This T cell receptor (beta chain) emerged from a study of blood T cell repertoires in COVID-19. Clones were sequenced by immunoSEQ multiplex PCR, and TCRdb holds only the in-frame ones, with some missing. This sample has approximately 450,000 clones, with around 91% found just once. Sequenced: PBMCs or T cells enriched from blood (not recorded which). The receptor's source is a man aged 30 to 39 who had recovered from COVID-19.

The CDR3 is CATRGLRYEQYF. The CDR3 DNA is TGTGCCACCCGAGGGCTTAGGTACGAGCAGTACTTC. The V gene is TRBV2, the J gene TRBJ2-7, with D possibly matching TRBD2 (5 bases). CDR1 and CDR2 (germline): SNHLY, FYNNEI. The CDR3 has 12 residues. Trimming stripped 10 bases from V and 4 bases from J, with 14 bases between.